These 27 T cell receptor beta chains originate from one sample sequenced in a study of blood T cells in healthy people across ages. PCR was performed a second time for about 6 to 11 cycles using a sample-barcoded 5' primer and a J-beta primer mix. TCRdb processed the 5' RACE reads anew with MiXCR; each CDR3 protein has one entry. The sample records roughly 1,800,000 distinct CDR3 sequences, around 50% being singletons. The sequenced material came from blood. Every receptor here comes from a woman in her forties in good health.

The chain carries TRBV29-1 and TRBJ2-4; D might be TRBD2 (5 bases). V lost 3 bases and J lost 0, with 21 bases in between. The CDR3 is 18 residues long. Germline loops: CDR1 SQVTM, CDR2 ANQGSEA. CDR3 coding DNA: TGCAGCGTTGAGGGAGTTTTGACGGGTACTTTAGCCAAAAACATTCAGTACTTC. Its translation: CSVEGVLTGTLAKNIQYF.

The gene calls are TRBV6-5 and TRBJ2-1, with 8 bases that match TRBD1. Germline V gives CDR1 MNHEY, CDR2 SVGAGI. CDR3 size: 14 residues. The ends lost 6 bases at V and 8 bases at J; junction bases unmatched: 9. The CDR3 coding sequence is TGTGCCAGCAGGAGGCAGGGGGCTAACGATGAGCAGTTCTTC. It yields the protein CASRRQGANDEQFF.

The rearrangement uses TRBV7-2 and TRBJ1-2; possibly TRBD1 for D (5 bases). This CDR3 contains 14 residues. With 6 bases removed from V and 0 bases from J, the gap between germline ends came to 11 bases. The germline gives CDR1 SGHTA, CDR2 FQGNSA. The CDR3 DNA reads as TGTGCCAGCAGTTGGGACTTAGCTAACTATGGCTACACCTTC. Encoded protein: CASSWDLANYGYTF.

The CDR3: CSARDRGVGYTF. The CDR3 DNA reads TGCAGTGCTAGAGACAGGGGGGTAGGCTACACCTTC. The chain uses TRBV20-1 and TRBJ1-2, with 7 bases aligning to TRBD1. The junction had 3 bases not matched to a gene; V was cut back by 0 bases and J by 8 bases. This CDR3 is built from 12 residues. Germline V gene lookup returns CDR1 DFQATT and CDR2 SNEGSKA (reference sequence).

The CDR3 nucleotides are TGCAGTGCCGAACCTGACAGCGAAGAGACCCAGTACTTC. This gives the protein CSAEPDSEETQYF. This chain connects TRBV20-1 to TRBJ2-5, with D perhaps matching TRBD1 (5 bases). This CDR3 has 13 residues. CDR1 DFQATT and CDR2 SNEGSKA come from the germline V gene (reference sequence). The V end was cut by 6 bases, the J end by 3 bases, with 14 bases between.

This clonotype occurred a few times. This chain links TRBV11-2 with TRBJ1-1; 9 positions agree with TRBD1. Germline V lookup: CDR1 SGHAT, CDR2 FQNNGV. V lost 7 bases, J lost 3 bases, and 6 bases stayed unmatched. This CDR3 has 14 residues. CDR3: CASTPGQGDTEAFF. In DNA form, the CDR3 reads TGTGCCAGCACTCCGGGACAGGGCGACACTGAAGCTTTCTTT.

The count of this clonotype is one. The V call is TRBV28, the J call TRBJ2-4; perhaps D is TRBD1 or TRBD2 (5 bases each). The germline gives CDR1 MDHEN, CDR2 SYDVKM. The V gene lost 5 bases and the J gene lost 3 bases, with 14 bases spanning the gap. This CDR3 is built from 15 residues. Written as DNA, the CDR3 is TGTGCCAGCAGTGTCTCAGGGACGGTCAAAAACATTCAGTACTTC. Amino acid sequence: CASSVSGTVKNIQYF.

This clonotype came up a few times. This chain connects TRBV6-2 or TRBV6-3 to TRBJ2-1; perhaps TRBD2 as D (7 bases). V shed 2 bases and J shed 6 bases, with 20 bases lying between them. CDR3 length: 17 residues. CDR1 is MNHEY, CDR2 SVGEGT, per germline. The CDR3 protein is CASSYRLGGLNINEQFF. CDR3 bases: TGTGCCAGCAGTTACCGTTTGGGGGGGCTAAACATCAATGAGCAGTTCTTC.

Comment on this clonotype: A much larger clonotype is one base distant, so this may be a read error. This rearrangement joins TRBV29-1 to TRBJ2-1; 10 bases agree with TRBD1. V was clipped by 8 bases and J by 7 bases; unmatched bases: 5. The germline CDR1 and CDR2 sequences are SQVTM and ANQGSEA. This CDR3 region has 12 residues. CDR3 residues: CSLGQGLNEQFF. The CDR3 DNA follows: TGCAGCCTGGGACAGGGGTTGAATGAGCAGTTCTTC.

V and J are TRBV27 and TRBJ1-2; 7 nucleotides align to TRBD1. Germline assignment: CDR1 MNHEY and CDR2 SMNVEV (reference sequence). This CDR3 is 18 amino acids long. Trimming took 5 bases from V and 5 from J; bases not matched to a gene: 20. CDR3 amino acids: CASSPSRQGFQPLYGYTF. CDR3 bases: TGTGCCAGCAGTCCGAGCCGACAGGGTTTCCAACCTTTATATGGCTACACCTTC.

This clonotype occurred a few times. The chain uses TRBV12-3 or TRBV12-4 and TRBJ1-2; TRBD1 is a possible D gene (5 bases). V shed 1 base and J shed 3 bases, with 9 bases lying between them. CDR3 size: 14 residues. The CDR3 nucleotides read TGTGCCAGCAGTTTAGACACAGGCTACTATGGCTACACCTTC. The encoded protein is CASSLDTGYYGYTF.

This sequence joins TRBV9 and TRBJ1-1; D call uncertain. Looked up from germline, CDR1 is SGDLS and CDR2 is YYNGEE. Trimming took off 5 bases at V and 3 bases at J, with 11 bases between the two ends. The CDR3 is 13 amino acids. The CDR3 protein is CASSVEPDTEAFF. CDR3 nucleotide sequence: TGTGCCAGCAGTGTTGAACCAGACACTGAAGCTTTCTTT. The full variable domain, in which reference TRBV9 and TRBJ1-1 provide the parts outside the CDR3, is DSGVTQTPKHLITATGQRVTLRCSPRSGDLSVYWYQQSLDQGLQFLIQYYNGEERAKGNILERFSAQQFPDLHSELNLSSLELGDSALYFCASSVEPDTEAFFGQGTRLTVV.

CDR3 residues: CASSASTGLAGETQYF. The DNA for the CDR3 is TGTGCCAGCAGCGCATCTACGGGACTAGCGGGAGAGACCCAGTACTTC. This rearrangement joins TRBV9 to TRBJ2-7; 12 positions match TRBD2. The J call may not be correct, given that the DNA end is closer to TRBJ2-5. The CDR3 runs 16 residues. Per the germline V gene, CDR1 is SGDLS and CDR2 is YYNGEE.

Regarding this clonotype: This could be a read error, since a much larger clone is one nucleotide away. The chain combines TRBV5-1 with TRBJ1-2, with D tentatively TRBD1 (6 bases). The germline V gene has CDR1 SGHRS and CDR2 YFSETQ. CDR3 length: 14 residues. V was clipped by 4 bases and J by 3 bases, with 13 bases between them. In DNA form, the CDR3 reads TGCGCCAGCAGCCACTCCGGGGGCGACTATGGCTACACCTTC. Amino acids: CASSHSGGDYGYTF.

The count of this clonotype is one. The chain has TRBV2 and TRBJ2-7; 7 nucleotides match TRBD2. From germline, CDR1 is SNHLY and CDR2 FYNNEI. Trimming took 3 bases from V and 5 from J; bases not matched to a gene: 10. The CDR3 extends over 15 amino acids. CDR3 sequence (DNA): TGTGCCAGCAGTGAGTTGGGAGGGGAGATACACGAGCAGTACTTC. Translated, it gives CASSELGGEIHEQYF.

CDR3 sequence (DNA): TGCAGTGCTAGGGAAGGGACGGGCTACAATGAGCAGTTCTTC. Translation: CSAREGTGYNEQFF. The gene calls are TRBV20-1 and TRBJ2-1, with D possibly being TRBD1 or TRBD2 (5 bases each). V gave up 3 bases and J gave up 3 bases, with 12 bases separating them. The germline CDR1 and CDR2 sequences are DFQATT and SNEGSKA (reference sequence). The CDR3 is made up of 14 amino acids.

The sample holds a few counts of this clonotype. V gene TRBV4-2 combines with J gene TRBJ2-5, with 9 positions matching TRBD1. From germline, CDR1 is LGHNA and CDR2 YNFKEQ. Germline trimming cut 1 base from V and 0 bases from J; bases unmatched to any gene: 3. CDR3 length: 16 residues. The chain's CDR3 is CASSQGTGAYQETQYF. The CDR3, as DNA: TGTGCCAGCAGCCAAGGGACAGGGGCGTACCAAGAGACCCAGTACTTC.

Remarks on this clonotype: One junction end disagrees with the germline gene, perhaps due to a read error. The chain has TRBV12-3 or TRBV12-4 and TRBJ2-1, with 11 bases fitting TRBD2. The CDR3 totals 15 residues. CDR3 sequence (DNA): TGTGCCAGCAGAATAGCGGGGGGGCCCCAACATGAACAGTTCTTC. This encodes CASRIAGGPQHEQFF.

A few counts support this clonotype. The CDR3 DNA sequence: TGCGCCAGCAGCTACAGCAACCTCCAGGGGGGGGATGAGCAGTTCTTC. Its translation is CASSYSNLQGGDEQFF. The genes are TRBV4-3 and TRBJ2-1; D may match TRBD1 or TRBD2 (7 bases each). CDR1 is LGHNA, CDR2 YSLEER, per germline. This CDR3 region has 16 residues. Between the trimmed V and J ends, which lost 5 bases and 8 bases, there was a span of 22 bases.

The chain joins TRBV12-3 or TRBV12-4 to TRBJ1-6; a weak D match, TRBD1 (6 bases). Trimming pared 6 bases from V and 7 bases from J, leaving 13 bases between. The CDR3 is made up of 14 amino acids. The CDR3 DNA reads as TGTGCCAGCAGGCCCGGGACAATCAATTCACCCCTCCACTTT. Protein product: CASRPGTINSPLHF.

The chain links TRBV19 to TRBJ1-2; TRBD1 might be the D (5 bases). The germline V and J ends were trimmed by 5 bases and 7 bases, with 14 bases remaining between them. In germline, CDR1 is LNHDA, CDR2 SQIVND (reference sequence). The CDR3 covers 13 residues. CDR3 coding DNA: TGTGCCAGTAGTTATGGAGGGACCTTTGGCTACACCTTC. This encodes CASSYGGTFGYTF.

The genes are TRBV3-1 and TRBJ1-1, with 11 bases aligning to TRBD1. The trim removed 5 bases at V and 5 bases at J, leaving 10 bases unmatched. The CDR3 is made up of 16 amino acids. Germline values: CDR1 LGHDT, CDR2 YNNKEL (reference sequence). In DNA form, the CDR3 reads TGTGCCAGCAGCATCGGGACAGGGGGTTGGCAAACTGAAGCTTTCTTT. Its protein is CASSIGTGGWQTEAFF.

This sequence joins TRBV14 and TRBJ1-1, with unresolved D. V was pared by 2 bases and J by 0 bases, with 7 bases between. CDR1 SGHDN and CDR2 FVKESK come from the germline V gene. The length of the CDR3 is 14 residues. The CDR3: CASSQNPLNTEAFF. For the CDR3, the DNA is TGTGCCAGCAGCCAAAATCCCCTGAACACTGAAGCTTTCTTT.

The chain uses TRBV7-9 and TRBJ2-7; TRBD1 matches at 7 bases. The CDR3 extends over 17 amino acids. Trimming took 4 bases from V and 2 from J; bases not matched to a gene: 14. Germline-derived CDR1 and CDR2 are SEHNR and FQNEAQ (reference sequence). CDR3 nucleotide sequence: TGTGCCAGCAGCTCAACCAACGATGGGGACAGAGCCTACGAGCAGTACTTC. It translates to CASSSTNDGDRAYEQYF. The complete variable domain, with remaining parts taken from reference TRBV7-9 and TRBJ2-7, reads DTGVSQNPRHKITKRGQNVTFRCDPISEHNRLYWYRQTLGQGPEFLTYFQNEAQLEKSRLLSDRFSAERPKGSFSTLEIQRTEQGDSAMYLCASSSTNDGDRAYEQYFGPGTRLTVT.

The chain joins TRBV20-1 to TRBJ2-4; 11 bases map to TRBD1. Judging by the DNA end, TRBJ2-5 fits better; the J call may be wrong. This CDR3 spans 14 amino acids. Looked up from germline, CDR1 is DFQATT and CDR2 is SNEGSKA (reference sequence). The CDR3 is CSASTGTGGKTQYF. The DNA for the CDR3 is TGCAGTGCTTCAACTGGGACAGGGGGGAAGACCCAGTACTTC.

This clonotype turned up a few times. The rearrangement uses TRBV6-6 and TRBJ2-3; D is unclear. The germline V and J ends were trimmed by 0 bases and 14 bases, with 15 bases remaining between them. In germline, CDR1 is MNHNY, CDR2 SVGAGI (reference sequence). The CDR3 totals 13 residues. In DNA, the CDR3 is TGTGCCAGCAGTTACTCCGACTCTCAAACCGGGTATTTT. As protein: CASSYSDSQTGYF.

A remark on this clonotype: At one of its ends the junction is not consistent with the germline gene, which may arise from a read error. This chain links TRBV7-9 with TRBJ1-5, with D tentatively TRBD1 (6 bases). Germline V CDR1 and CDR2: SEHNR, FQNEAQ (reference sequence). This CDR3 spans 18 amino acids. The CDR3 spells CASSFGRGWGLDNQPRHF. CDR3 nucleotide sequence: TGTGCCAGCAGCTTTGGCAGGGGATGGGGTTTGGACAATCAGCCCCGGCATTTT. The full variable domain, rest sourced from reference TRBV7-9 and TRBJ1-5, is DTGVSQNPRHKITKRGQNVTFRCDPISEHNRLYWYRQTLGQGPEFLTYFQNEAQLEKSRLLSDRFSAERPKGSFSTLEIQRTEQGDSAMYLCASSFGRGWGLDNQPRHFGDGTRLSIL.